This T cell receptor (beta chain) was retrieved from a study of Ad26.COV2.S vaccination and SARS-CoV-2 variants. Study-level background: Donor participated within the Ad26.COV2.S arm of the COV1001 trial. Dosing was one shot or two shots 56 days apart. Regarding the study as a whole: Vaccine and placebo recipients had comparable breadth of non-spike TCRs.

V was cut by 0 bases and J by 0 bases, with 15 bases left in between. Looked up from germline, CDR1 is GTSNPN and CDR2 is SVGIG (reference sequence). There are 17 residues in the CDR3. The table came from immunoSEQ multiplex PCR; TCRdb's copy has only in-frame clones and leaves some out. The sample has some 340,000 clones, around 84% seen once. In the case of this clone: Its antigen remains unknown.

The sample's treatment: roughly 18 received Ad26.COV2.S at low or high dose, single or two shots; about 5 received placebo; per-sample allocation not given. Sampling took place 63 days after the first vaccine or placebo injection. The chain joins TRBV30 to TRBJ1-3, with D tentatively TRBD1 (5 bases). The TCR originated in a person between 18 and 65 years old who received the Ad26.COV2.S COVID-19 vaccine or a placebo. Here the sequenced sample was peripheral blood, taken in a trial of Ad26.COV2.S vaccine versus placebo. The CDR3 spells CAWSVFWTQSSGNTIYF. The CDR3 bases are TGTGCCTGGAGTGTATTCTGGACACAGAGCTCTGGAAACACCATATATTTT.